A single sample is the source of the 25 T cell receptor beta chains below, sequenced in a study of T cells in Graves' hyperthyroidism and ophthalmopathy. Regions amplified from RNA transcripts were the TCR beta CDR3 regions. HTBI primers were used for first-round RT-PCR of the TCR CDR3. Each CDR3 protein is one row after TCRdb ran MiXCR on the multiplex PCR reads. The sample has more than 500,000 distinct CDR3 sequences; 40% to 55% are singletons. Sequencing was carried out using peripheral blood or thyroid tissue (not recorded which). These receptors were obtained from an adult woman with Graves' disease, either hyperthyroidism or ophthalmopathy (not recorded which).

The sample holds many counts of this clonotype. The chain joins TRBV12-3 or TRBV12-4 to TRBJ1-6; weak D call: TRBD1 (6 bases). Deletions cut 7 bases from V and 9 bases from J, with 28 bases between. This CDR3 comprises 18 residues. CDR3 nucleotide sequence: TGTGCCAGCACCATTACGTCGGGGGGCGCACGTGGGGGTTCACCCCTCCACTTT. It yields the protein CASTITSGGARGGSPLHF.

V gene TRBV7-9 combines with J gene TRBJ2-2; D not resolved. V lost 5 bases and J lost 1, with 14 bases in between. There are 16 residues in the CDR3. CDR1 is SEHNR and CDR2 is FQNEAQ in the germline V gene (reference sequence). The CDR3 region is CASSPRNPQNTGELFF. CDR3 bases: TGTGCCAGCAGCCCGAGGAACCCTCAGAACACCGGGGAGCTGTTTTTT.

There are many counts of this clonotype. The CDR3 sequence: CASSLYDNQPQHF. The CDR3 DNA reads as TGTGCCAGCAGCCTCTATGACAATCAGCCCCAGCATTTT. The chain is built from TRBV7-8 and TRBJ1-5; the D is unclear. Germline V gives CDR1 SGHVS, CDR2 FQNEAQ. Trimming stripped 5 bases from V and 3 bases from J, with 8 bases between. The CDR3 runs 13 residues.

The V call is TRBV7-9, the J call TRBJ1-1; D remains ambiguous. Per germline, CDR1 SEHNR and CDR2 FQNEAQ (reference sequence). This CDR3 is built from 14 residues. V shed 4 bases and J shed 4 bases, with 13 bases lying between them. CDR3 nucleotide sequence: TGTGCCAGCAGCTCATCCGGGGTGGGCACTGAAGCTTTCTTT. Translating it yields CASSSSGVGTEAFF.

The table lists this clonotype with many counts. This chain uses TRBV12-3 or TRBV12-4 with TRBJ1-1; the D gene is possibly TRBD1 (5 bases). CDR3 length: 14 amino acids. Trimming took 7 bases from V and 4 from J, leaving 16 bases between them. CDR3 nucleotides: TGTGCCAGCACCTCTCACGGGGGGGGCACTGAAGCTTTCTTT. This gives the protein CASTSHGGGTEAFF.

The chain employs TRBV24-1 and TRBJ2-5; D is unresolved. V was clipped by 2 bases and J by 5 bases, with 5 bases between them. This CDR3 comprises 12 residues. CDR1 and CDR2 (germline): KGHDR, SFDVKD. The CDR3: CATSDSVETQYF. For the CDR3, the DNA is TGTGCCACCAGTGATTCCGTCGAGACCCAGTACTTC.

This chain uses TRBV24-1 with TRBJ1-1; D uncertain. V lost 3 bases and J 3 bases, leaving 10 bases between the germline ends. The CDR3 spans 14 residues. Per germline, CDR1 KGHDR and CDR2 SFDVKD. The CDR3 region has the DNA TGTGCCACCAGTGATATGGGTTGGGACACTGAAGCTTTCTTT. This sequence encodes CATSDMGWDTEAFF.

Ten or more counts support this clonotype. The rearrangement links TRBV5-6 to TRBJ2-6, with D unclear. The CDR3 runs 15 residues. V lost 0 bases and J 1 base, leaving 5 bases between the germline ends. Germline CDR1 SGHDT, CDR2 YYEEEE. The CDR3 sequence: CASSLEPSGANVLTF. As DNA, the CDR3 is TGTGCCAGCAGCTTGGAACCATCTGGGGCCAACGTCCTGACTTTC.

The chain joins TRBV7-2 to TRBJ2-5; the D gene is possibly TRBD2 (6 bases). This CDR3 spans 15 amino acids. V was clipped by 4 bases and J by 5 bases, with 17 bases between them. Germline values: CDR1 SGHTA, CDR2 FQGNSA. In DNA form, the CDR3 reads TGTGCCAGCAGCTGGCTGGGGGGTCGCGTTGAGACCCAGTACTTC. Translated: CASSWLGGRVETQYF.

The genes are TRBV7-6 and TRBJ1-2; tentative D call: TRBD1 (6 bases). V gave up 0 bases and J gave up 2 bases, with 10 bases separating them. The CDR3 has 15 residues. CDR1 is SGHVS, CDR2 FNYEAQ, per germline. The DNA for the CDR3 is TGTGCCAGCAGCTTAGCCGGGGGGGCCAACTATGGCTACACCTTC. Protein: CASSLAGGANYGYTF.

This chain joins TRBV7-3 and TRBJ2-3; no reliable D call. V shed 1 base and J shed 4 bases, with 21 bases lying between them. This CDR3 contains 18 residues. Germline V gives CDR1 SGHTA, CDR2 FQGTGA. The CDR3 sequence is CASSLMPPGVSFSDTQYF. The CDR3 coding sequence is TGTGCCAGCAGCTTAATGCCGCCTGGGGTGAGCTTCTCAGATACGCAGTATTTT.

This clonotype was observed at least ten times. J is TRBJ1-3 and V is TRBV20-1, with no clear D. The V end was cut by 3 bases, the J end by 0 bases, with 6 bases between. The CDR3 runs to 13 residues. Per the germline V gene, CDR1 is DFQATT and CDR2 is SNEGSKA (reference sequence). CDR3 coding DNA: TGCAGTGCTAGCCCCCCCTCTGGAAACACCATATATTTT. This gives the protein CSASPPSGNTIYF.

CDR3 DNA sequence: TGTGCCAGCAGCTTGGCGATGGGGACAGCCTCTGGAAACACCATATATTTT. Translated: CASSLAMGTASGNTIYF. The rearrangement joins TRBV7-2 to TRBJ1-3, with 7 bases identical to TRBD1. The CDR3 consists of 17 residues. Germline values: CDR1 SGHTA, CDR2 FQGNSA. J lost 0 bases, V lost 3 bases, and 8 bases had no gene match.

This chain joins TRBV25-1 and TRBJ1-3; D might be TRBD1 (6 bases). The CDR3 loop spans 14 amino acids. Per germline, CDR1 MGHDK and CDR2 SYGVNS. Trimming cost V 10 bases and J 0 bases, with 13 bases left between them. The chain's CDR3 is CATGGGTSGNTIYF. The CDR3 bases are TGTGCCACTGGAGGGGGAACCTCTGGAAACACCATATATTTT.

The J gene is TRBJ2-7, the V gene TRBV14; TRBD1 matches at 10 bases. The CDR3 is 14 residues long. The germline CDR1 and CDR2 sequences are SGHDN and FVKESK. V gave up 5 bases and J gave up 3 bases; unmatched junction bases: 4. CDR3 DNA: TGTGCCAGCAGCAAGAGGACAGGGGGCTACGAGCAGTACTTC. This translates into CASSKRTGGYEQYF.

The chain combines TRBV7-2 with TRBJ1-6; tentatively, D is TRBD1 (6 bases). CDR3 length: 15 residues. Per the germline V gene, CDR1 is SGHTA and CDR2 is FQGNSA. The V and J ends lost 5 bases and 3 bases respectively, with 11 bases between them. The CDR3 coding sequence is TGTGCCAGCAGCCGGGACACACGCTATAATTCACCCCTCCACTTT. It codes for CASSRDTRYNSPLHF.

The rearrangement joins TRBV19 to TRBJ1-5, with D maybe TRBD1 (6 bases). CDR1 LNHDA and CDR2 SQIVND come from the germline V gene (reference sequence). V shed 3 bases and J shed 4 bases, with 10 bases lying between them. CDR3 length equals 14 residues. Written as DNA, the CDR3 is TGTGCCAGTAGTATTGCGGACAGTAATCAGCCCCAGCATTTT. Translation: CASSIADSNQPQHF.

This clonotype has ten or more counts. The J gene is TRBJ2-5, the V gene TRBV7-9; D ambiguous. V was pared by 1 base and J by 5 bases, with 14 bases between. CDR1 and CDR2 (germline): SEHNR, FQNEAQ (reference sequence). This CDR3 is built from 15 residues. CDR3 coding DNA: TGTGCCAGCAGCTTAGGGGAAGGGTTGGCGGAGACCCAGTACTTC. It encodes CASSLGEGLAETQYF.

With regard to this clonotype: A much larger clone sits a single nucleotide away, making a read error possible. The chain has TRBV11-2 and TRBJ2-7, with TRBD2 identical over 11 bases. Germline V CDR1 and CDR2: SGHAT, FQNNGV. The CDR3 is 16 residues long. The CDR3 spells CASSLFSGRALGEHYF. CDR3 DNA: TGTGCCAGCAGCTTATTTAGCGGGAGGGCCCTGGGCGAGCACTACTTC.

Note on this clonotype: A much larger clone is a single base away; this may be a read error. The J gene is TRBJ1-2, the V gene TRBV27; 8 nucleotides match TRBD1. J gave up 8 bases and V 5 bases, and 7 bases lay outside the gene matches. Germline CDR1 is MNHEY and CDR2 is SMNVEV (reference sequence). The CDR3 spans 13 residues. The CDR3: CASSMRTGRGYTF. In DNA form, the CDR3 reads TGTGCCAGCAGTATGCGGACAGGGAGAGGCTACACCTTC.

Ten or more counts support this clonotype. J is TRBJ1-6 and V is TRBV2; 7 bases line up with TRBD1. The germline V gene encodes CDR1 SNHLY and CDR2 FYNNEI. Germline trimming cut 5 bases from V and 11 bases from J; bases unmatched to any gene: 9. The CDR3 loop spans 14 amino acids. The CDR3 sequence: CASSTDRDVPPLHF. CDR3 nucleotides: TGTGCCAGCAGTACAGACAGGGATGTTCCACCCCTCCACTTT.

Details on this clonotype: Being one base from a much bigger clone, this may be a read error. As DNA, the CDR3 is TGTGCCAGCAGTATGGGGGAAAAACTGCTTTTT. Translated: CASSMGEKLLF. The chain uses TRBV12-3 or TRBV12-4 and TRBJ1-4; D may be TRBD1 (5 bases). The CDR3 runs to 11 residues.

This clonotype was recorded at least ten times. The chain uses TRBV10-3 and TRBJ1-4; D may be TRBD1 (5 bases). V lost 0 bases, J lost 2 bases, and 7 bases lay in between. Germline-derived CDR1 and CDR2 are ENHRY and SYGVKD. The CDR3 is made up of 15 amino acids. The DNA for the CDR3 is TGTGCCATCAGTGAGTCTGGGGGGACTAATGAAAAACTGTTTTTT. Translation gives CAISESGGTNEKLFF.

This clonotype was counted at least ten times. The chain uses TRBV2 and TRBJ2-7, with a possible D match to TRBD1 (5 bases). The length of the CDR3 is 18 residues. V was trimmed by 3 bases and J by 2 bases, leaving 23 bases between them. The germline V gene has CDR1 SNHLY and CDR2 FYNNEI. The CDR3 is CASSERSRVRARAYEQYF. CDR3 sequence (DNA): TGTGCCAGCAGTGAGCGGTCTCGGGTTAGGGCCAGGGCCTACGAGCAGTACTTC.

This clonotype was found once. J is TRBJ1-4 and V is TRBV20-1, with D unclear. The DNA end is more similar to TRBJ2-3, so the J call may be wrong. Germline V gene sequence: CDR1 DFQATT, CDR2 SNEGSKA (reference sequence). The CDR3 extends over 15 amino acids. The CDR3 loop reads CSARRSSSRGDTQYF. The CDR3 DNA follows: TGCAGTGCTAGAAGGTCTTCATCTAGAGGAGATACGCAGTATTTT.